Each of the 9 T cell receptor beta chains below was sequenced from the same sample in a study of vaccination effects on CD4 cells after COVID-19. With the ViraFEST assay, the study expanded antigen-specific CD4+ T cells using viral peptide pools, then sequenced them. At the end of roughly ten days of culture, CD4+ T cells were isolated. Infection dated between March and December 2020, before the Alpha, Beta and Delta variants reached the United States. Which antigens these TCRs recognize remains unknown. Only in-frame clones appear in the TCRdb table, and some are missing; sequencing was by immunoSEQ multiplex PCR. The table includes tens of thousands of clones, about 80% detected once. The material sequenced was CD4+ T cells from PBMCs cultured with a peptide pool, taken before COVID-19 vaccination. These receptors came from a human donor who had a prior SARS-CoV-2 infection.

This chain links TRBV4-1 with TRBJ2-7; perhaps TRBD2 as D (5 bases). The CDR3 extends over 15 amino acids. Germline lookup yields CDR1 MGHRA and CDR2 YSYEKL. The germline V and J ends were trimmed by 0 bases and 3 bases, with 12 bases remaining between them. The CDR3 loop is CASSQDSLAVYEQYF. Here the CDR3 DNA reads TGCGCCAGCAGCCAAGATTCGCTAGCTGTCTACGAGCAGTACTTC.

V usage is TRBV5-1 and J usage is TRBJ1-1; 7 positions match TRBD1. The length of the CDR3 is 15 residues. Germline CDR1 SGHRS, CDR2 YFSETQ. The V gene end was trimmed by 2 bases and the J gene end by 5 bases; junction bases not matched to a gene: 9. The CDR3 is CASSFGQAETTEAFF. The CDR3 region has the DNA TGCGCCAGCAGCTTCGGACAGGCGGAGACGACTGAAGCTTTCTTT. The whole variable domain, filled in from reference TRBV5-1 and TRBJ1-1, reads KAGVTQTPRYLIKTRGQQVTLSCSPISGHRSVSWYQQTPGQGLQFLFEYFSETQRNKGNFPGRFSGRQFSNSRSEMNVSTLELGDSALYLCASSFGQAETTEAFFGQGTRLTVV.

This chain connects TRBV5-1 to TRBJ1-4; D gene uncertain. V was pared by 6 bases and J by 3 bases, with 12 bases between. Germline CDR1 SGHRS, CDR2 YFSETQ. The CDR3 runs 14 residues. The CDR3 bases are TGCGCCAGCAAACCGGGGAGCGCTAATGAAAAACTGTTTTTT. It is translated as CASKPGSANEKLFF.

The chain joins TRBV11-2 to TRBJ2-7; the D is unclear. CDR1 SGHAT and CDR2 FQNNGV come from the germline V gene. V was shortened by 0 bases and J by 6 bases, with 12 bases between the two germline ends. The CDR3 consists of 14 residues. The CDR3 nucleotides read TGTGCCAGCAGCTTAGATTCTGGTTTTGGCGAGCAGTACTTC. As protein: CASSLDSGFGEQYF.

The CDR3 sequence: CASSPSSGKSSGANVLTF. DNA of the CDR3: TGTGCCAGCAGCCCTTCGTCAGGGAAGAGCTCTGGGGCCAACGTCCTGACTTTC. The chain links TRBV13 to TRBJ2-6, with D perhaps matching TRBD1 (5 bases). CDR3 length: 18 amino acids. The germline gives CDR1 PRHDT, CDR2 FYEKMQ (reference sequence). The germline V and J ends were trimmed by 5 bases and 0 bases, with 17 bases remaining between them.

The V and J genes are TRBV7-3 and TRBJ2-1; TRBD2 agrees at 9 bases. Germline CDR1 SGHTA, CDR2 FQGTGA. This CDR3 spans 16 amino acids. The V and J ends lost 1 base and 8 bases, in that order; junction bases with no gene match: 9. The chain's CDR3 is CASSLRRGGASDEQFF. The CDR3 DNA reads TGTGCCAGCAGCTTAAGACGCGGGGGGGCCTCGGATGAGCAGTTCTTC. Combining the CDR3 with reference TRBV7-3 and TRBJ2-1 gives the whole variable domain GAGVSQTPSNKVTEKGKYVELRCDPISGHTALYWYRQSLGQGPEFLIYFQGTGAADDSGLPNDRFFAVRPEGSVSTLKIQRTERGDSAVYLCASSLRRGGASDEQFFGPGTRLTVL.

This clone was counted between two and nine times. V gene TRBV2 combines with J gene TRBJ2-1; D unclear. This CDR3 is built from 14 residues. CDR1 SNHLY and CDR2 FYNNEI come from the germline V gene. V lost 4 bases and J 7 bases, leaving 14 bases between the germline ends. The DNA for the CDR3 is TGTGCCAGCAGTGGGTTTGGCTCCAGTAATGAGCAGTTCTTC. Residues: CASSGFGSSNEQFF.

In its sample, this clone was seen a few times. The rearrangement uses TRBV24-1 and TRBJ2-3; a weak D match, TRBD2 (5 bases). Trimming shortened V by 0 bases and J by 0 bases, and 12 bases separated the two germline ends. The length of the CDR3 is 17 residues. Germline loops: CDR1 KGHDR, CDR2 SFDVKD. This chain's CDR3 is CATSDLPTSPSTDTQYF. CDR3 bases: TGTGCCACCAGTGATTTGCCTACTAGTCCAAGCACAGATACGCAGTATTTT.

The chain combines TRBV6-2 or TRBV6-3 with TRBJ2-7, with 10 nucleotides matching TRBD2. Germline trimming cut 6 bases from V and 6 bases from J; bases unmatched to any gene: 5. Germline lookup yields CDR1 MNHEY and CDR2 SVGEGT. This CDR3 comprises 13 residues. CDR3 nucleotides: TGTGCCAGCAGCACGATAGCGGGAGGCGAGCAGTACTTC. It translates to CASSTIAGGEQYF.